The entry that follows covers one TCR beta chain sequence. Indicated time point: patch test 3, about 24 weeks after DPC sensitization. Noted treatment: therapeutic diphenylcyclopropenone sensitization with weekly scalp DPC. Total RNA was extracted from unfractionated whole blood. TCRdb redid the calling of the RACE reads with MiXCR, one entry per CDR3 protein. The table lists 38,000 or so distinct CDR3 sequences, more than 8% of them singletons. The length of the CDR3 is 13 residues. The junction had 4 bases not matched to a gene; V was cut back by 6 bases and J by 5 bases. Per germline, CDR1 DFQATT and CDR2 SNEGSKA (reference sequence). The sample originates from a study of human T cells and chemical hapten exposure.

The rearrangement uses TRBV20-1 and TRBJ2-2; 9 bases agree with TRBD1. The receptor comes from a man between 45 and 60 years old with alopecia areata. Some clones in this sample may be carry-over from other donors' samples. This specimen consisted of whole blood, obtained in connection with sensitization to the hapten diphenylcyclopropenone (DPC). Written as DNA, the CDR3 is TGCAGTGCCCCCGGGACAGGGACCGGGGAGCTGTTTTTT. The encoded protein is CSAPGTGTGELFF.